Listed here is a single T cell receptor (beta chain). Its antigen is still unknown. Amplification used 60 Vbeta primers and 13 Jbeta primers. As originally analysed: Later reanalysis found 80 million or so unique TCR beta chains, around 11 million of them shared. Clones were read by immunoSEQ multiplex PCR, and TCRdb kept only the in-frame ones, dropping some. V, J and clone size are taken as reported in that table, and D and trimming were inferred from the DNA itself. Among some 92,000 clones listed, around 72% were seen once. The CDR3 has 13 amino acids. Looked up from germline, CDR1 is MNHEY and CDR2 is SMNVEV (reference sequence). The V end was cut by 2 bases, the J end by 1 base, with 3 bases between. This sample was taken from a study of cytomegalovirus exposure and HLA in healthy donors. Notes on the study in general: As a later analysis revealed, most CMV-associated TCR beta chains appeared HLA-restricted. Other equally common chains were less clonally expanded than HLA-associated TCR beta chains, a later analysis showed.

The sequencing sample was made of PBMCs. The receptor's source is a man younger than 35 in good health and CMV-seropositive. This chain uses TRBV27 with TRBJ2-1, with D hard to call. CDR3: CASSLQSYNEQFF. The CDR3 nucleotides read TGTGCCAGCAGTTTACAATCCTACAATGAGCAGTTCTTC.